These 30 T cell receptor beta chains originate from one sample sequenced in a study of preoperative IRX-2 immunotherapy in early breast cancer. Treatment in this sample: preoperative locoregional IRX-2 cytokine immunotherapy. TCRdb keeps only in-frame clones here, not all; method: immunoSEQ multiplex PCR. The sample has approximately 2,800 clones; just under 80% are singletons. The material was tumor tissue, obtained after IRX-2 immunotherapy. These receptors were taken from a human donor with breast cancer.

This clone was detected a few times. This sequence joins TRBV14 and TRBJ2-6, with D unresolved. V gave up 2 bases and J gave up 0 bases, with 11 bases separating them. Looked up from germline, CDR1 is SGHDN and CDR2 is FVKESK. This CDR3 comprises 17 residues. The CDR3 nucleotides read TGTGCCAGCAGCCAACGGGCAATGAGCTCTGGGGCCAACGTCCTGACTTTC. This gives the protein CASSQRAMSSGANVLTF.

The chain couples TRBV14 to TRBJ2-5; D ambiguous. Germline V lookup: CDR1 SGHDN, CDR2 FVKESK. Between the trimmed V and J ends, which lost 4 bases and 3 bases, there was a span of 15 bases. The CDR3 loop spans 15 amino acids. In DNA form, the CDR3 reads TGTGCCAGCAGCCCGTGGAGAGGCTTGGAAGAGACCCAGTACTTC. Translated, it gives CASSPWRGLEETQYF.

The V and J genes are TRBV23-1 and TRBJ1-4, with unresolved D. TRBV23-1 is treated as an ORF (open reading frame) with a function not yet certain. The CDR3 is made up of 13 amino acids. V lost 7 bases and J 11 bases, leaving 17 bases between the germline ends. CDR3 nucleotides: TGCGCCAGCACCGGCACCCTCCGGGGTAAACTGTTTTTT. Protein: CASTGTLRGKLFF.

This clone was observed a few times. The V and J genes are TRBV28 and TRBJ1-4; D unclear. V was trimmed by 3 bases and J by 8 bases, leaving 16 bases between them. Germline loops: CDR1 MDHEN, CDR2 SYDVKM. The CDR3 loop spans 15 amino acids. Here the CDR3 DNA reads TGTGCCAGCAGTTTCGACCCGACGGGCTGGGAAAAACTGTTTTTT. Translating gives CASSFDPTGWEKLFF.

The chain uses TRBV7-6 and TRBJ1-2; D call uncertain. V lost 1 base and J lost 5, with 11 bases in between. Per germline, CDR1 SGHVS and CDR2 FNYEAQ. The CDR3 spans 14 residues. DNA of the CDR3: TGTGCCAGCAGCTTAGTGAGTCCAGAGTATGGCTACACCTTC. Amino acid sequence: CASSLVSPEYGYTF.

This clone was counted only a few times. This chain connects TRBV11-3 to TRBJ1-1; D might be TRBD1 (5 bases). Looked up from germline, CDR1 is SGHNT and CDR2 is YENEEA. This CDR3 has 17 amino acids. Deletions cut 6 bases from V and 3 bases from J, with 23 bases between. CDR3 nucleotides: TGTGCCAGCAGTATACCGGGACGCCGACTCGGGGACACTGAAGCTTTCTTT. Amino acid sequence: CASSIPGRRLGDTEAFF. Combining the CDR3 with reference TRBV11-3 and TRBJ1-1 gives the whole variable domain EAGVVQSPRYKIIEKKQPVAFWCNPISGHNTLYWYLQNLGQGPELLIRYENEEAVDDSQLPKDRFSAERLKGVDSTLKIQPAELGDSAVYLCASSIPGRRLGDTEAFFGQGTRLTVV.

The rearrangement joins TRBV6-8 to TRBJ2-7, with 12 bases that match TRBD2. The junction had 5 bases not matched to a gene; V was cut back by 4 bases and J by 4 bases. The CDR3 length is 15 residues. Germline CDR1 and CDR2: MNHGY and SAAAGT. The CDR3 DNA reads as TGTGCCAGCAGTTTCGGACTAGCGGGATTTTACGAGCAGTACTTC. Protein: CASSFGLAGFYEQYF.

This clone was seen just once. The V and J genes are TRBV6-8 and TRBJ2-7, with D tentatively TRBD1 or TRBD2 (6 bases each). The CDR3 is 15 amino acids. Trimming cost V 7 bases and J 7 bases, with 23 bases left between them. Germline CDR1 and CDR2: MNHGY and SAAAGT. CDR3 coding DNA: TGTGCCAGCATTAAGGGGGGACTGGGCGTTTGGGAGCAGTACTTC. Amino acid sequence: CASIKGGLGVWEQYF.

This sequence joins TRBV11-3 and TRBJ2-1, with 11 positions matching TRBD2. CDR1 and CDR2 from the germline V gene are SGHNT and YENEEA. The CDR3 loop spans 15 amino acids. V was pared by 1 base and J by 8 bases, with 4 bases of the junction left unmatched. CDR3 bases: TGTGCCAGCAGCTTAGGCCTAGCGGGAGGTTATGAGCAGTTCTTC. This gives the protein CASSLGLAGGYEQFF. The variable domain in full, completed from reference TRBV11-3 and TRBJ2-1, reads EAGVVQSPRYKIIEKKQPVAFWCNPISGHNTLYWYLQNLGQGPELLIRYENEEAVDDSQLPKDRFSAERLKGVDSTLKIQPAELGDSAVYLCASSLGLAGGYEQFFGPGTRLTVL.

This clone was observed once. This sequence joins TRBV29-1 and TRBJ2-3, with D possibly matching TRBD2 (6 bases). Between the trimmed V and J ends, which lost 3 bases and 4 bases, there was a span of 11 bases. Germline V gene lookup returns CDR1 SQVTM and CDR2 ANQGSEA. The CDR3 is 13 residues long. CDR3 residues: CSVEVGGPDTQYF. The CDR3 DNA reads as TGCAGCGTTGAGGTAGGAGGGCCAGATACGCAGTATTTT.

The rearrangement uses TRBV6-8 and TRBJ1-1; D is uncertain. Trimming removed 5 bases at V and 0 bases at J, with 16 bases between. The CDR3 has 16 residues. Germline V gene sequence: CDR1 MNHGY, CDR2 SAAAGT. CDR3: CASSTPREVMNTEAFF. The CDR3 DNA reads as TGTGCCAGCAGTACCCCCCGGGAGGTGATGAACACTGAAGCTTTCTTT.

This clone was detected a few times. The rearrangement joins TRBV6-8 to TRBJ1-1, with D maybe TRBD1 (5 bases). The V end was cut by 8 bases, the J end by 0 bases, with 10 bases between. Germline-derived CDR1 and CDR2 are MNHGY and SAAAGT. There are 13 residues in the CDR3. The CDR3 protein is CASRDGLNTEAFF. CDR3 sequence (DNA): TGTGCCAGCCGGGACGGCTTGAACACTGAAGCTTTCTTT.

This chain's CDR3 is CASSTGTASTDTQYF. The CDR3, as DNA: TGTGCCAGCAGTACCGGGACAGCTAGCACAGATACGCAGTATTTT. This sequence joins TRBV6-8 and TRBJ2-3; 7 bases map to TRBD1. CDR3 size: 15 residues. The V segment lost 5 bases and the J segment 0 bases; nucleotides outside the gene matches: 5. The V gene's germline CDR1 is MNHGY and CDR2 SAAAGT.

This clone was seen a handful of times. The chain combines TRBV11-3 with TRBJ1-3, with a possible D match to TRBD1 (6 bases). This CDR3 comprises 15 residues. Trimming pared 5 bases from V and 4 bases from J, leaving 15 bases between. Germline CDR1 reads SGHNT; CDR2 reads YENEEA. The CDR3 protein is CASSLGGRTGNTIYF. The CDR3 DNA reads TGTGCCAGCAGCCTGGGGGGGCGCACCGGAAACACCATATATTTT.

In DNA, the CDR3 is TGCGCCAGCAGTCCTCCCGGGGGAGGACAGAATGAAAAACTGTTTTTT. Encoded protein: CASSPPGGGQNEKLFF. The rearrangement joins TRBV23-1 to TRBJ1-4; D possibly corresponds to TRBD1 (6 bases). TRBV23-1 is known as an ORF, though its function is uncertain. V lost 4 bases, J lost 5 bases, and 17 bases lay in between. CDR3 size: 16 residues.

This chain uses TRBV19 with TRBJ1-2; perhaps TRBD1 as D (6 bases). This CDR3 region has 15 residues. Germline V gene sequence: CDR1 LNHDA, CDR2 SQIVND (reference sequence). Trimming removed 8 bases at V and 1 base at J, with 17 bases between. In DNA form, the CDR3 reads TGTGCCAGTCAGGATCCGGCAGGGGTTAACTATGGCTACACCTTC. Encoded protein: CASQDPAGVNYGYTF.

This clone was counted only a few times. The V call is TRBV19, the J call TRBJ1-1; unclear D gene. Germline CDR1 LNHDA, CDR2 SQIVND (reference sequence). The CDR3 runs to 13 residues. Deletions cut 5 bases from V and 4 bases from J, with 11 bases between. The CDR3 spells CASSGSTTTEAFF. CDR3 bases: TGTGCCAGTAGTGGCAGCACCACCACTGAAGCTTTCTTT.

This CDR3 is CASSRELIGDSPLHF. DNA for the CDR3: TGTGCCAGCAGTAGGGAGTTAATCGGCGATTCACCCCTCCACTTT. The V call is TRBV6-8, the J call TRBJ1-6, with unresolved D. Per germline, CDR1 MNHGY and CDR2 SAAAGT. The CDR3 runs 15 residues. V was shortened by 5 bases and J by 8 bases, with 16 bases between the two germline ends.

The chain uses TRBV11-3 and TRBJ1-4; D is ambiguous. CDR3 length: 15 residues. Germline V gene lookup returns CDR1 SGHNT and CDR2 YENEEA. Deletions cut 3 bases from V and 11 bases from J, with 19 bases between. The CDR3 is CASSFLTSRQGKLFF. The CDR3 DNA is TGTGCCAGCAGCTTCCTCACCTCTCGCCAAGGGAAACTGTTTTTT.

The chain has TRBV6-8 and TRBJ2-7; the D gene could be TRBD1 or TRBD2 (6 bases each). V was pared by 2 bases and J by 5 bases, with 13 bases between. Germline V lookup: CDR1 MNHGY, CDR2 SAAAGT. This CDR3 has 14 amino acids. CDR3 sequence (DNA): TGTGCCAGCAGTTACGGAGGGGGACCTAACGAGCAGTACTTC. It codes for CASSYGGGPNEQYF.

V and J are TRBV18 and TRBJ1-1; 8 nucleotides align to TRBD1. In germline, CDR1 is KGHSH, CDR2 LQKENI. CDR3 length: 16 amino acids. With 5 bases clipped from V and 1 base from J, the junction kept 9 bases outside the gene matches. CDR3 residues: CASSSLRTGTNTEAFF. CDR3 nucleotides: TGTGCCAGCTCATCCTTACGGACAGGGACGAACACTGAAGCTTTCTTT.

The chain uses TRBV23-1 and TRBJ2-7; D call uncertain. TRBV23-1 is identified as an open reading frame with a role that is uncertain. V lost 6 bases, J lost 5 bases, and 14 bases lay in between. This CDR3 spans 13 amino acids. The CDR3 bases are TGCGCCAGCAGCTTGAGCCACTGGGACGAGCAGTACTTC. Translation: CASSLSHWDEQYF.

The table lists this clone with a count of one. The chain uses TRBV6-8 and TRBJ1-2; D is undetermined. The CDR3 totals 13 residues. Trimming removed 5 bases from V and 7 bases from J, with 14 bases in between. CDR1 and CDR2 from the germline V gene are MNHGY and SAAAGT. The CDR3 DNA follows: TGTGCCAGCAGTCCTGGAGGATTTGGTGGCTACACCTTC. The encoded protein is CASSPGGFGGYTF.

V is TRBV11-3 and J is TRBJ2-4; tentative D call: TRBD2 (5 bases). CDR1 and CDR2 (germline): SGHNT, YENEEA. The CDR3 runs 15 residues. Trimming pared 6 bases from V and 6 bases from J, leaving 18 bases between. CDR3 protein: CASSSFEGSLNIQYF. CDR3 coding DNA: TGTGCCAGCAGTAGTTTTGAGGGCAGCTTAAACATTCAGTACTTC. Based on the CDR3 plus reference TRBV11-3 and TRBJ2-4, the full variable domain is EAGVVQSPRYKIIEKKQPVAFWCNPISGHNTLYWYLQNLGQGPELLIRYENEEAVDDSQLPKDRFSAERLKGVDSTLKIQPAELGDSAVYLCASSSFEGSLNIQYFGAGTRLSVL.

The chain combines TRBV19 with TRBJ2-1; 7 bases match TRBD1. This CDR3 comprises 14 residues. CDR1 is LNHDA and CDR2 is SQIVND in the germline V gene (reference sequence). Unmatched junction bases numbered 7, after V lost 3 bases and J lost 8 bases. CDR3 bases: TGTGCCAGTAGTATTCAGGGGGTACACGATGAGCAGTTCTTC. Translating it yields CASSIQGVHDEQFF.

This chain joins TRBV7-6 and TRBJ2-1; D perhaps matches TRBD2 (6 bases). CDR3 length: 16 residues. The germline CDR1 and CDR2 sequences are SGHVS and FNYEAQ. Trimming removed 4 bases from V and 6 bases from J, with 19 bases in between. The CDR3 loop reads CASSSPWRDASNEQFF. Written as DNA, the CDR3 is TGTGCCAGCAGCTCCCCGTGGCGGGATGCGAGCAATGAGCAGTTCTTC.

The V and J genes are TRBV11-3 and TRBJ2-7; 11 bases agree with TRBD2. The CDR3 length is 15 residues. Germline V gene sequence: CDR1 SGHNT, CDR2 YENEEA. V shed 5 bases, J shed 2 bases, and the junction held 5 bases outside the gene matches. The CDR3 DNA reads as TGTGCCAGCAGCCCTAGCGGGGGGCTAACCTACGAGCAGTACTTC. Protein: CASSPSGGLTYEQYF.

The chain links TRBV4-1 to TRBJ1-2; 7 positions match TRBD1. J gave up 4 bases and V 0 bases, and 8 bases lay outside the gene matches. In germline, CDR1 is MGHRA, CDR2 YSYEKL. The CDR3 has 16 amino acids. The CDR3 nucleotides are TGCGCCAGCAGCCAAGACCTGACCGGGACAGCCTATGGCTACACCTTC. This translates into CASSQDLTGTAYGYTF.

The chain carries TRBV4-1 and TRBJ1-4; D call uncertain. The CDR3 runs 15 residues. Germline CDR1 is MGHRA and CDR2 is YSYEKL. The V end lost 0 bases, the J end lost 5 bases, and 10 bases lay between the germline ends. The CDR3 bases are TGCGCCAGCAGCCAAGATGGGCTACGGAATGAAAAACTGTTTTTT. This sequence encodes CASSQDGLRNEKLFF.

This clone turned up a few times. V is TRBV23-1 and J is TRBJ1-1, with 9 positions matching TRBD1. TRBV23-1 is treated as an ORF (open reading frame) with a function not yet certain. CDR3 length: 16 residues. With V trimmed by 6 bases and J by 5 bases, 13 bases remained unmatched. The chain's CDR3 is CASSLSETGGWTEAFF. For the CDR3, the DNA is TGCGCCAGCAGCCTTTCAGAGACAGGGGGTTGGACTGAAGCTTTCTTT.